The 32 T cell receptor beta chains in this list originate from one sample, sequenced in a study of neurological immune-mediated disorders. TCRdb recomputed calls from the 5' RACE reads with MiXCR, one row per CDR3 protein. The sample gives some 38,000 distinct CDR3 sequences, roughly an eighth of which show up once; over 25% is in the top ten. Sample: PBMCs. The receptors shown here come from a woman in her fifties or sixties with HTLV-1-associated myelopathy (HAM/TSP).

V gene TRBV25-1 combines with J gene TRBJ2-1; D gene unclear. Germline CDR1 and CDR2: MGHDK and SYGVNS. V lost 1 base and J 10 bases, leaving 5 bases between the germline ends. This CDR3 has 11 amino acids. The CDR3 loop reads CASSESPEQFF. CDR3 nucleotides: TGTGCCAGCAGTGAATCCCCCGAGCAGTTCTTC.

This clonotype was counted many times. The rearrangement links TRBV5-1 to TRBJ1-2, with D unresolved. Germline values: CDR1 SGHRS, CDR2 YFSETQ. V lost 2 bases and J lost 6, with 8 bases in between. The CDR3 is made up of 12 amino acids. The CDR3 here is CASSLNWDGYTF. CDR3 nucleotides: TGCGCCAGCAGCTTAAATTGGGATGGCTACACCTTC.

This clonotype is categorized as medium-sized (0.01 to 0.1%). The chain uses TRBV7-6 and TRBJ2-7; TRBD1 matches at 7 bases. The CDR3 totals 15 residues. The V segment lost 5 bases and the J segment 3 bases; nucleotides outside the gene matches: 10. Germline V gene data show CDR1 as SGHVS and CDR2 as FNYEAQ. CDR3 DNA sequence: TGTGCCAGCAGCAGACGACAGGGAAACCGCTACGAGCAGTACTTC. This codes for CASSRRQGNRYEQYF.

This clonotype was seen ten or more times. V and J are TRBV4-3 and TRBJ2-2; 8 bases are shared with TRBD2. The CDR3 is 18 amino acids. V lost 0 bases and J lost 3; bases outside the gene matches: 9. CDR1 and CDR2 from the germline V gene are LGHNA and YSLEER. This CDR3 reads CASSQDAWRGDYTGELFF. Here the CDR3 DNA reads TGCGCCAGCAGCCAAGATGCGTGGCGGGGGGACTACACCGGGGAGCTGTTTTTT.

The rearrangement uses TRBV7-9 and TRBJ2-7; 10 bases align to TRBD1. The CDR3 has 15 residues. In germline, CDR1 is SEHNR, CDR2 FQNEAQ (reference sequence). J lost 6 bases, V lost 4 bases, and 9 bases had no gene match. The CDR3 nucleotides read TGTGCCAGCAGCTACTACGGGACAGGGGATAGCGAGCAGTACTTC. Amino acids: CASSYYGTGDSEQYF. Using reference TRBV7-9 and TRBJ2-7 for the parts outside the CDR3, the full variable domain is DTGVSQNPRHKITKRGQNVTFRCDPISEHNRLYWYRQTLGQGPEFLTYFQNEAQLEKSRLLSDRFSAERPKGSFSTLEIQRTEQGDSAMYLCASSYYGTGDSEQYFGPGTRLTVT.

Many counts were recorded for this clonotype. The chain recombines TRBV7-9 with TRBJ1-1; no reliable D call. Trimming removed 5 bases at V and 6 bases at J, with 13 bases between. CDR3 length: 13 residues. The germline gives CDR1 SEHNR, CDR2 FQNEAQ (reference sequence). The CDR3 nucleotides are TGTGCCAGCAGCCTCGGACGAACCGCTGAAGCTTTCTTT. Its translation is CASSLGRTAEAFF.

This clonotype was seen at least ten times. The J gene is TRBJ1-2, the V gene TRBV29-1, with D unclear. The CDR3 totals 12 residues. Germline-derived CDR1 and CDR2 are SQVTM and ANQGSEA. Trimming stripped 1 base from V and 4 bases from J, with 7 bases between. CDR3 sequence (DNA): TGCAGCGTTGAAGCAGACCGCTATGGCTACACCTTC. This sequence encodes CSVEADRYGYTF.

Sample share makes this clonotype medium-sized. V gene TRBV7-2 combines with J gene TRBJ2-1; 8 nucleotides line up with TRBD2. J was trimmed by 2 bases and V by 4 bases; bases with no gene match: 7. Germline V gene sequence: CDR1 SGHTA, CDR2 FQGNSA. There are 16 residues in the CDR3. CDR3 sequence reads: CASSSFGGGTYNEQFF. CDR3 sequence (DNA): TGTGCCAGCAGCTCCTTTGGCGGGGGGACCTACAATGAGCAGTTCTTC.

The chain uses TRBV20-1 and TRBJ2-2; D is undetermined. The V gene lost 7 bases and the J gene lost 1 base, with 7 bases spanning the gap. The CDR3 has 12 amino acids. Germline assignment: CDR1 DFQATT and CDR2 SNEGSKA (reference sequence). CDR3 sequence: CSVRKNTGELFF. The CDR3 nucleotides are TGCAGTGTCAGAAAGAACACCGGGGAGCTGTTTTTT.

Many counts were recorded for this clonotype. The DNA for the CDR3 is TGTGCCAGCAGCCAGAGCACAGGGGTGTATAATTCACCCCTCCACTTT. Protein product: CASSQSTGVYNSPLHF. The rearrangement uses TRBV14 and TRBJ1-6; 7 positions agree with TRBD1. The germline V gene has CDR1 SGHDN and CDR2 FVKESK. J lost 4 bases, V lost 3 bases, and 6 bases had no gene match. The CDR3 loop spans 16 amino acids.

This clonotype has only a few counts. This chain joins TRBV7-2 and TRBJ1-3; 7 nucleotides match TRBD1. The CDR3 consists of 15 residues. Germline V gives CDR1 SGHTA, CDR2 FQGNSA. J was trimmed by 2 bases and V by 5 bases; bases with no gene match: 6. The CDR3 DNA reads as TGTGCCAGCAGCGCGACAGGGTATACTGGAAACACCATATATTTT. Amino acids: CASSATGYTGNTIYF.

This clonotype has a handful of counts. The CDR3, as DNA: TGCAGTAGGGGGACGGTGAACAATCAGCCCCAGCATTTT. The encoded protein is CSRGTVNNQPQHF. V usage is TRBV20-1 and J usage is TRBJ1-5, with a weak D call TRBD1 (6 bases). This CDR3 contains 13 residues. Germline V CDR1 and CDR2: DFQATT, SNEGSKA (reference sequence). Trimming removed 8 bases at V and 3 bases at J, with 14 bases between.

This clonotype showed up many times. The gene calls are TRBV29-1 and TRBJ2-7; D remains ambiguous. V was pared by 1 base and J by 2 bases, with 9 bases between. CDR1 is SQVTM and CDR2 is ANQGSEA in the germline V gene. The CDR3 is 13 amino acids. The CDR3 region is CSVEGLSTYEQYF. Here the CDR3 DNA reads TGCAGCGTTGAAGGCCTCTCGACCTACGAGCAGTACTTC.

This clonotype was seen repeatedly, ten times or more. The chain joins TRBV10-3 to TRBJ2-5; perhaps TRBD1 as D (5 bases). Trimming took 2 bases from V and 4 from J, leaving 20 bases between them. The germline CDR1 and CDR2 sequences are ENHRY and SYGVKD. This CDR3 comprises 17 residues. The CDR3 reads CAISEPSGKVQGETQYF. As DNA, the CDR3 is TGTGCCATCAGTGAGCCCTCAGGGAAGGTGCAAGGAGAGACCCAGTACTTC.

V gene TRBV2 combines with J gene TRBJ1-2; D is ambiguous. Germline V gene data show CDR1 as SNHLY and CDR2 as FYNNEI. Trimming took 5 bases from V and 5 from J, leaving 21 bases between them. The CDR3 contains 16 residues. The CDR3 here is CASSLKGGSTAYGYTF. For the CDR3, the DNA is TGTGCCAGCAGTCTAAAAGGAGGGAGTACAGCTTATGGCTACACCTTC.

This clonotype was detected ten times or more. Written as DNA, the CDR3 is TGTGCCAGCCGCTCGTGGGATCTCTACGAGCAGTACGTC. Translation gives CASRSWDLYEQYV. The genes are TRBV2 and TRBJ2-7, with no clear D. The CDR3 extends over 13 amino acids. V lost 8 bases to trimming and J lost 3 bases, with 14 bases between them. Germline assignment: CDR1 SNHLY and CDR2 FYNNEI.

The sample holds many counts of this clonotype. Here the CDR3 reads CSARVQEGDTEAFF. CDR3 nucleotides: TGCAGTGCTAGAGTTCAGGAGGGCGACACTGAAGCTTTCTTT. The V and J genes are TRBV20-1 and TRBJ1-1; no clear D gene. This CDR3 region has 14 residues. CDR1 and CDR2 (germline): DFQATT, SNEGSKA (reference sequence). V lost 1 base and J 3 bases, leaving 12 bases between the germline ends.

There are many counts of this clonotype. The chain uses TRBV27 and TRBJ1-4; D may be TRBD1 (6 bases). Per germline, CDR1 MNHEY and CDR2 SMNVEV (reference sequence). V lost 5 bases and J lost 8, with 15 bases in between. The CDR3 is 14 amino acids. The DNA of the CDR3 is TGTGCCAGCAGTACGGGACAAAAGGGGGAAAAACTGTTTTTT. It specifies CASSTGQKGEKLFF. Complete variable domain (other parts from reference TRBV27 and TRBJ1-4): EAQVTQNPRYLITVTGKKLTVTCSQNMNHEYMSWYRQDPGLGLRQIYYSMNVEVTDKGDVPEGYKVSRKEKRNFPLILESPSPNQTSLYFCASSTGQKGEKLFFGSGTQLSVL.

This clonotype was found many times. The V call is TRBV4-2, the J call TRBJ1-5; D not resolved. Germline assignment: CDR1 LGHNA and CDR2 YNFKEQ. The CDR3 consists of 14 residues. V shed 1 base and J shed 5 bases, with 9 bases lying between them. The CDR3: CASSQGGRDQPQHF. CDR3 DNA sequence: TGTGCCAGCAGCCAAGGAGGTCGGGATCAGCCCCAGCATTTT.

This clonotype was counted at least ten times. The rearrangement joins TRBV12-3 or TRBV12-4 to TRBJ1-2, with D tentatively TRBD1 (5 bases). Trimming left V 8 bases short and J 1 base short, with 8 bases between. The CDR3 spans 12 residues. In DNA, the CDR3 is TGTGCCAGCGTGGGGGTTAACTATGGCTACACCTTC. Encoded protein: CASVGVNYGYTF.

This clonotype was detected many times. The CDR3 coding sequence is TGTGCCAGCAGCGATAGCGATGAGCAGTTCTTC. As protein: CASSDSDEQFF. The rearrangement uses TRBV27 and TRBJ2-1; TRBD2 might be the D (5 bases). The length of the CDR3 is 11 residues. The V gene lost 6 bases and the J gene lost 8 bases, with 8 bases spanning the gap. Per the germline V gene, CDR1 is MNHEY and CDR2 is SMNVEV (reference sequence).

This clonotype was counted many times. CDR3 nucleotide sequence: TGTGCCAGCAGCCGGACCGGGACCCCGGGTCCTGAAGCTTTCTTT. As protein: CASSRTGTPGPEAFF. The rearrangement joins TRBV6-5 to TRBJ1-1; tentatively, D is TRBD1 (5 bases). The CDR3 spans 15 residues. Germline values: CDR1 MNHEY, CDR2 SVGAGI. Trimming removed 6 bases from V and 6 bases from J, with 20 bases in between.

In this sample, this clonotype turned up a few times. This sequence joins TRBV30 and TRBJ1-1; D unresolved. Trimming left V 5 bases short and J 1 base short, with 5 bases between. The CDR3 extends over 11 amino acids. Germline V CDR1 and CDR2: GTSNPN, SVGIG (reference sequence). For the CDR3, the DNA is TGTGCCTGGGAGAGGAACACTGAAGCTTTCTTT. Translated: CAWERNTEAFF.

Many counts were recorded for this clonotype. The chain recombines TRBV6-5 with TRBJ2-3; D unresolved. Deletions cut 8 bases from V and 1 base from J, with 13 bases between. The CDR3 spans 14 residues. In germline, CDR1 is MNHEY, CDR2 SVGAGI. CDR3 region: CASGVPGGTDTQYF. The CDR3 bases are TGTGCCAGCGGCGTTCCGGGTGGCACAGATACGCAGTATTTT.

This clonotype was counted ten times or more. The chain's CDR3 is CASSSGTGGSDNEQFF. In DNA, the CDR3 is TGCGCCAGCAGCTCCGGGACAGGGGGCAGTGACAATGAGCAGTTCTTC. The gene calls are TRBV5-1 and TRBJ2-1; 12 positions agree with TRBD1. Germline V CDR1 and CDR2: SGHRS, YFSETQ. J lost 5 bases, V lost 3 bases, and 6 bases had no gene match. The CDR3 runs to 16 residues.

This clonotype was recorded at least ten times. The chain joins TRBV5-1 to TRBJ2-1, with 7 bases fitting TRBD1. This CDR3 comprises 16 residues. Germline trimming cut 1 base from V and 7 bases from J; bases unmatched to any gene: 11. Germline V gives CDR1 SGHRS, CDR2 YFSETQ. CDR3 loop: CASSLLQGTSLNEQFF. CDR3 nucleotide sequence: TGCGCCAGCAGCTTGCTACAGGGGACGAGTTTGAATGAGCAGTTCTTC.

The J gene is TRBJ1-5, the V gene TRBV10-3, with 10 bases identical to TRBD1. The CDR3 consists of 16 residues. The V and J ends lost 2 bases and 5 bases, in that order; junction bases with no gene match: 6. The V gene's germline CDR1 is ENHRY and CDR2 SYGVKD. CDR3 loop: CAISEIPGTGDQPQHF. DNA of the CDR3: TGTGCCATCAGTGAGATCCCAGGGACAGGGGATCAGCCCCAGCATTTT.

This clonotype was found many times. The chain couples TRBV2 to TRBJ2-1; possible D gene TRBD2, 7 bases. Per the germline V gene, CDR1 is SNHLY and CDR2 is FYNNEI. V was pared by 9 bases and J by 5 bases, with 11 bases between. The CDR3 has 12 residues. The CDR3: CASQRDNNEQFF. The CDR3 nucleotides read TGTGCCAGTCAGCGGGACAACAATGAGCAGTTCTTC.

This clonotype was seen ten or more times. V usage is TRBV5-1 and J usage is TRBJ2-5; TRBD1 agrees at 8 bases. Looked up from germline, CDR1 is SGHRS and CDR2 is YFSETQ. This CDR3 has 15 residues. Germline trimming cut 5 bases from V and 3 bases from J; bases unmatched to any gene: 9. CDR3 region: CASRRGQGVKETQYF. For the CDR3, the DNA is TGCGCCAGCAGACGAGGACAGGGAGTGAAAGAGACCCAGTACTTC.

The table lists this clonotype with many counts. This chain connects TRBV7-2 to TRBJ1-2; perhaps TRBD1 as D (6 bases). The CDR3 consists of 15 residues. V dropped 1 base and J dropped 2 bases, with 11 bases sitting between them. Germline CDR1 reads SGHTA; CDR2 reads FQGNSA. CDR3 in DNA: TGTGCCAGCAGCTTAGATAGCCAGGGGAACTATGGCTACACCTTC. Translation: CASSLDSQGNYGYTF.

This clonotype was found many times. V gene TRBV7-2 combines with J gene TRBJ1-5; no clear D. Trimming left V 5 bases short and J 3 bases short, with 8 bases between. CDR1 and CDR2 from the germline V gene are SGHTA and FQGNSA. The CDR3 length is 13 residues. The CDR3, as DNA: TGTGCCAGCAGCCCCTTTATCAATCAGCCCCAGCATTTT. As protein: CASSPFINQPQHF.

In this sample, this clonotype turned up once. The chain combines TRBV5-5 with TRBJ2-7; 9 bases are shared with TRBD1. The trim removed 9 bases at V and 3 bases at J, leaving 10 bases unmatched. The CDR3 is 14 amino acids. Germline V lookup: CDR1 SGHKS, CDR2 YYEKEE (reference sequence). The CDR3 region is CANRHGQGIYEQYF. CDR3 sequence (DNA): TGTGCCAACAGACACGGACAGGGGATCTACGAGCAGTACTTC.